These 28 T cell receptor beta chains were sequenced from one sample in a study of OX40 agonist ivuxolimab in advanced cancers. The data were produced by immunoSEQ multiplex PCR, yet TCRdb's version contains in-frame clones alone and is incomplete. The sample lists roughly 86,000 clones, more than 85% occurring once. The specimen was CD4+ or CD8+ T cells sorted from blood, collected in a trial of the OX40 agonist ivuxolimab. The receptors were sampled from an adult with an advanced solid tumor such as melanoma, head and neck, liver or kidney cancer.

The chain is built from TRBV5-1 and TRBJ2-2; D not certain. This CDR3 comprises 12 residues. V was trimmed by 5 bases and J by 5 bases, leaving 7 bases between them. Germline V gene sequence: CDR1 SGHRS, CDR2 YFSETQ. CDR3 loop: CASRFTTGELFF. The CDR3, as DNA: TGCGCCAGCAGGTTTACGACCGGGGAGCTGTTTTTT.

This clone has just a few counts. J is TRBJ2-1 and V is TRBV10-2, with a possible D match to TRBD1 (5 bases). V was cut by 4 bases and J by 8 bases, with 9 bases left in between. The CDR3 has 12 residues. Germline CDR1 reads WSHSY; CDR2 reads SAAADI. The chain's CDR3 is CASSGKGYEQFF. DNA for the CDR3: TGCGCCAGCAGTGGAAAGGGGTATGAGCAGTTCTTC.

The V gene is TRBV5-1, the J gene TRBJ2-6; tentative D call: TRBD2 (5 bases). Germline V gene data show CDR1 as SGHRS and CDR2 as YFSETQ. Trimming shortened V by 3 bases and J by 2 bases, and 9 bases separated the two germline ends. This CDR3 is 15 amino acids long. CDR3 sequence (DNA): TGCGCCAGCAGCTCAGAGGGAACTGGGGCCAACGTCCTGACTTTC. Translated: CASSSEGTGANVLTF.

This sequence joins TRBV5-1 and TRBJ1-2; the match to TRBD1 covers 7 bases. CDR1 and CDR2 (germline): SGHRS, YFSETQ. Trimming at V came to 0 bases and at J to 2 bases, leaving 4 bases not matched to a gene. The CDR3 is 15 amino acids. CDR3 amino acids: CASSLEGATNYGYTF. The CDR3 region has the DNA TGCGCCAGCAGCTTGGAGGGGGCGACCAACTATGGCTACACCTTC.

The rearrangement joins TRBV27 to TRBJ2-3, with TRBD2 matching over 7 bases. J was trimmed by 3 bases and V by 8 bases; bases with no gene match: 11. The germline CDR1 and CDR2 sequences are MNHEY and SMNVEV (reference sequence). This CDR3 region has 15 residues. The CDR3 loop is CASYAGALGTDTQYF. CDR3 DNA sequence: TGTGCCAGCTACGCGGGAGCTTTAGGGACAGATACGCAGTATTTT.

In regard to this clone: The sample contains more than one DNA sequence encoding this CDR3. The chain couples TRBV5-1 to TRBJ2-7; D call uncertain. The V gene's germline CDR1 is SGHRS and CDR2 YFSETQ. Deletions cut 0 bases from V and 4 bases from J, with 5 bases between. There are 12 residues in the CDR3. The CDR3, as DNA: TGCGCCAGCAGCTTGGAGGGTTACGAGCAGTACTTC. It encodes CASSLEGYEQYF.

The rearrangement links TRBV6-1 to TRBJ2-1; the D is unclear. CDR3 size: 14 residues. V was cut by 7 bases and J by 0 bases, with 10 bases left in between. Germline V gene sequence: CDR1 MNHNS, CDR2 SASEGT. The CDR3: CASTTWSSYNEQFF. The CDR3 nucleotides are TGTGCCAGCACTACCTGGAGCTCCTACAATGAGCAGTTCTTC.

V and J are TRBV5-1 and TRBJ2-2; 14 nucleotides agree with TRBD2. The germline gives CDR1 SGHRS, CDR2 YFSETQ. CDR3 size: 17 residues. V shed 6 bases and J 1 base; nucleotides not matched to a gene: 5. CDR3 nucleotide sequence: TGCGCCAGCACCGGGACTAGCGGGAGCTGGAACACCGGGGAGCTGTTTTTT. Amino acid sequence: CASTGTSGSWNTGELFF.

The chain links TRBV5-1 to TRBJ1-4; 8 bases agree with TRBD1. The length of the CDR3 is 17 residues. Germline lookup yields CDR1 SGHRS and CDR2 YFSETQ. Trimming took 0 bases from V and 3 from J; bases not matched to a gene: 7. This CDR3 reads CASSLGQGAGANEKLFF. CDR3 sequence (DNA): TGCGCCAGCAGCTTGGGGCAGGGGGCAGGAGCTAATGAAAAACTGTTTTTT.

The V gene is TRBV5-4, the J gene TRBJ2-7, with D perhaps TRBD2 (6 bases). Trimming stripped 4 bases from V and 5 bases from J, with 19 bases between. The germline V gene encodes CDR1 SGHNT and CDR2 YYREEE (reference sequence). The CDR3 runs 15 residues. CDR3 in amino acids: CASSIAGPLLNEQYF. The CDR3 coding sequence is TGTGCCAGCAGCATCGCGGGGCCTCTCCTAAACGAGCAGTACTTC.

This clone was detected once. The chain employs TRBV6-1 and TRBJ1-5; the match to TRBD1 covers 10 bases. CDR3 length: 15 amino acids. The germline V gene encodes CDR1 MNHNS and CDR2 SASEGT. V lost 7 bases and J lost 2; bases outside the gene matches: 5. The CDR3 region has the DNA TGTGCCAGCACCAGGACAGGGGGGGGCAATCAGCCCCAGCATTTT. Translation: CASTRTGGGNQPQHF.

The V gene is TRBV18, the J gene TRBJ2-7; D is undetermined. V was trimmed by 3 bases and J by 2 bases, leaving 14 bases between them. This CDR3 has 15 amino acids. CDR1 and CDR2 from the germline V gene are KGHSH and LQKENI. Here the CDR3 DNA reads TGTGCCAGCTCACCTCGCGTTAGTGAAACCTACGAGCAGTACTTC. It translates to CASSPRVSETYEQYF.

The V call is TRBV2, the J call TRBJ2-3; TRBD1 agrees at 7 bases. Germline V lookup: CDR1 SNHLY, CDR2 FYNNEI. This CDR3 region has 18 residues. The V segment lost 2 bases and the J segment 1 base; nucleotides outside the gene matches: 12. The CDR3 is CASSEFGRTGVGTDTQYF. In DNA form, the CDR3 reads TGTGCCAGCAGTGAATTTGGCCGCACAGGGGTCGGCACAGATACGCAGTATTTT.

This chain joins TRBV4-1 and TRBJ1-1; 8 bases map to TRBD1. Trimming removed 1 base from V and 0 bases from J; junction bases left unmatched: 1. CDR1 MGHRA and CDR2 YSYEKL come from the germline V gene. The CDR3 extends over 15 amino acids. Here the CDR3 reads CASSQVTGVNTEAFF. The CDR3 nucleotides read TGCGCCAGCAGCCAAGTGACAGGGGTGAACACTGAAGCTTTCTTT.

V gene TRBV18 combines with J gene TRBJ2-5, with TRBD2 identical over 8 bases. From germline, CDR1 is KGHSH and CDR2 LQKENI. The CDR3 loop spans 13 amino acids. Unmatched junction bases numbered 2, after V lost 4 bases and J lost 4 bases. The CDR3 loop is CASSRTSRETQYF. The CDR3 DNA follows: TGTGCCAGCTCACGGACTAGCAGAGAGACCCAGTACTTC.

The chain recombines TRBV18 with TRBJ2-1, with D possibly being TRBD2 (6 bases). The CDR3 sequence is 15 residues long. CDR1 KGHSH and CDR2 LQKENI come from the germline V gene. Trimming took 3 bases from V and 1 from J, leaving 10 bases between them. The CDR3 nucleotides are TGTGCCAGCTCACCTCCTAGCGTTTCCTACAATGAGCAGTTCTTC. Its protein product is CASSPPSVSYNEQFF.

The chain joins TRBV7-9 to TRBJ2-1, with unresolved D. The length of the CDR3 is 13 residues. Trimming stripped 1 base from V and 5 bases from J, with 6 bases between. Germline V lookup: CDR1 SEHNR, CDR2 FQNEAQ (reference sequence). The CDR3 nucleotides are TGTGCCAGCAGCTTAGGAATGGACAATGAGCAGTTCTTC. This codes for CASSLGMDNEQFF. Full variable domain (missing parts from reference TRBV7-9 and TRBJ2-1): DTGVSQNPRHKITKRGQNVTFRCDPISEHNRLYWYRQTLGQGPEFLTYFQNEAQLEKSRLLSDRFSAERPKGSFSTLEIQRTEQGDSAMYLCASSLGMDNEQFFGPGTRLTVL.

This rearrangement joins TRBV6-4 to TRBJ2-1; D call uncertain. CDR3 length: 15 amino acids. The germline CDR1 and CDR2 sequences are MRHNA and SNTAGT. V dropped 6 bases and J dropped 5 bases, with 17 bases sitting between them. CDR3 DNA sequence: TGTGCCAGCAGACAACAGCCCGTCGCGAACAATGAGCAGTTCTTC. Translation gives CASRQQPVANNEQFF.

The chain uses TRBV11-3 and TRBJ2-1, with TRBD2 as a possible D gene (5 bases). Germline lookup yields CDR1 SGHNT and CDR2 YENEEA. The CDR3 extends over 12 amino acids. V dropped 1 base and J dropped 10 bases, with 8 bases sitting between them. CDR3 region: CASSLVDSEQFF. The CDR3 DNA is TGTGCCAGCAGCTTAGTGGACTCCGAGCAGTTCTTC.

This clone was recorded once. CDR3 sequence (DNA): TGTGCCAGCAGACCATTATCCGGGGTGGAAGAGCAGTACTTC. This codes for CASRPLSGVEEQYF. The rearrangement links TRBV27 to TRBJ2-7; maybe TRBD2 (5 bases). The CDR3 runs to 14 residues. Trimming cost V 6 bases and J 7 bases, with 19 bases left between them. Germline V gene sequence: CDR1 MNHEY, CDR2 SMNVEV (reference sequence).

J is TRBJ2-5 and V is TRBV7-9, with TRBD1 identical over 11 bases. Germline trimming cut 5 bases from V and 5 bases from J; bases unmatched to any gene: 7. Germline assignment: CDR1 SEHNR and CDR2 FQNEAQ (reference sequence). The CDR3 loop spans 15 amino acids. The CDR3 nucleotides read TGTGCCAGCAGCCATGGGACAGGGGGTCAGGAGACCCAGTACTTC. Protein product: CASSHGTGGQETQYF.

This clone was seen more than once but under ten times. The V call is TRBV30, the J call TRBJ1-3; D not resolved. CDR1 and CDR2 from the germline V gene are GTSNPN and SVGIG (reference sequence). Trimming removed 2 bases at V and 4 bases at J, with 12 bases between. The CDR3 totals 14 residues. CDR3 nucleotides: TGTGCCTGGAGTCCTACCCTTAGAGGAAACACCATATATTTT. Protein sequence: CAWSPTLRGNTIYF.

This chain links TRBV18 with TRBJ2-1; 8 bases align to TRBD2. CDR3 length: 14 residues. The V and J ends lost 6 bases and 10 bases, in that order; junction bases with no gene match: 11. Germline V CDR1 and CDR2: KGHSH, LQKENI. CDR3: CASSKPPGGGEQFF. The CDR3 DNA sequence: TGTGCCAGCTCCAAACCCCCCGGGGGGGGAGAGCAGTTCTTC.

This clone is a singleton in its sample. This sequence joins TRBV7-2 and TRBJ1-5; the D gene is possibly TRBD1 (6 bases). This CDR3 comprises 14 residues. Germline values: CDR1 SGHTA, CDR2 FQGNSA. V gave up 5 bases and J gave up 9 bases, with 17 bases separating them. CDR3 loop: CASSQGHQVGPQHF. The DNA for the CDR3 is TGTGCCAGCAGCCAGGGACACCAGGTGGGGCCCCAGCATTTT.

Judged by abundance, this clone is medium-sized. The J gene is TRBJ1-5, the V gene TRBV19; 7 positions agree with TRBD1. The V segment lost 9 bases and the J segment 5 bases; nucleotides outside the gene matches: 4. The CDR3 spans 12 residues. Germline CDR1 LNHDA, CDR2 SQIVND (reference sequence). CDR3 region: CASTTGYQPQHF. CDR3 DNA: TGTGCCAGCACGACAGGGTATCAGCCCCAGCATTTT.

The chain links TRBV18 to TRBJ1-1, with 7 bases aligning to TRBD1. In germline, CDR1 is KGHSH, CDR2 LQKENI. This CDR3 region has 15 residues. V trimming: 3 bases; J trimming: 3 bases; junction bases outside the gene matches: 7. The CDR3 region is CASSPVHGQDTEAFF. In nucleotides, the CDR3 is TGTGCCAGCTCACCCGTACACGGACAGGACACTGAAGCTTTCTTT. The whole variable domain, filled in from reference TRBV18 and TRBJ1-1, reads NAGVMQNPRHLVRRRGQEARLRCSPMKGHSHVYWYRQLPEEGLKFMVYLQKENIIDESGMPKERFSAEFPKEGPSILRIQQVVRGDSAAYFCASSPVHGQDTEAFFGQGTRLTVV.

The chain has TRBV10-2 and TRBJ2-7, with D hard to call. This CDR3 has 14 residues. Germline loops: CDR1 WSHSY, CDR2 SAAADI. V was clipped by 10 bases and J by 3 bases, with 19 bases between them. The CDR3 sequence: CATMTYGLNYEQYF. The CDR3, as DNA: TGCGCCACGATGACATATGGCCTCAACTACGAGCAGTACTTC.

The chain has TRBV5-6 and TRBJ2-2; D is unresolved. The CDR3 sequence is 15 residues long. Trimming removed 2 bases at V and 2 bases at J, with 10 bases between. Germline CDR1 and CDR2: SGHDT and YYEEEE. In DNA, the CDR3 is TGTGCCAGCAGCTTCTACAGATTTAACACCGGGGAGCTGTTTTTT. Protein: CASSFYRFNTGELFF.